A single sample is the source of the 19 T cell receptor beta chains below, sequenced in a study of cytomegalovirus exposure and HLA in healthy donors. The PCR employed 60 Vbeta primers together with 13 Jbeta primers. TCRdb's table, derived via immunoSEQ multiplex PCR, lists solely in-frame clones and lacks some. The sample holds 150,000 to 200,000 clones, around 85% seen once. The specimen sequenced was PBMCs. The receptors shown here come from a middle-aged man in good health and CMV-seronegative.

The chain employs TRBV13 and TRBJ2-4; D perhaps matches TRBD2 (5 bases). CDR3 length: 16 amino acids. CDR1 is PRHDT and CDR2 is FYEKMQ in the germline V gene (reference sequence). The V end was cut by 2 bases, the J end by 1 base, with 12 bases between. The CDR3 protein is CASSLTTRGAKNIQYF. DNA of the CDR3: TGTGCCAGCAGCTTAACGACCCGAGGGGCCAAAAACATTCAGTACTTC. The whole variable domain, filled in from reference TRBV13 and TRBJ2-4, reads AAGVIQSPRHLIKEKRETATLKCYPIPRHDTVYWYQQGPGQDPQFLISFYEKMQSDKGSIPDRFSAQQFSDYHSELNMSSLELGDSALYFCASSLTTRGAKNIQYFGAGTRLSVL.

The J gene is TRBJ2-3, the V gene TRBV5-6, with 10 bases aligning to TRBD1. CDR3 size: 16 residues. V lost 3 bases and J lost 4; bases outside the gene matches: 8. Germline values: CDR1 SGHDT, CDR2 YYEEEE. The CDR3 DNA is TGTGCCAGCAGCTCGCCGTCGGGACAGGGGCCAGATACGCAGTATTTT. Translation: CASSSPSGQGPDTQYF.

The chain combines TRBV5-6 with TRBJ2-3, with TRBD2 matching 7 bases. The ends lost 4 bases at V and 2 bases at J; junction bases unmatched: 10. The CDR3 has 16 residues. Germline V gives CDR1 SGHDT, CDR2 YYEEEE. The CDR3 DNA reads TGTGCCAGCAGCCACGTCCTAGCGGAAATCACAGATACGCAGTATTTT. It specifies CASSHVLAEITDTQYF.

The chain has TRBV7-2 and TRBJ2-1, with TRBD2 as a possible D gene (6 bases). With 5 bases removed from V and 2 bases from J, the gap between germline ends came to 13 bases. The CDR3 covers 15 residues. Germline CDR1 SGHTA, CDR2 FQGNSA. CDR3: CASSPVWGAYNEQFF. DNA for the CDR3: TGTGCCAGCAGCCCCGTTTGGGGGGCCTACAATGAGCAGTTCTTC.

DNA for the CDR3: TGTGCCAGCAGTGACTTCTCTCGGGGTTCACCCCTCCACTTT. It specifies CASSDFSRGSPLHF. The V call is TRBV6-4, the J call TRBJ1-6; D uncertain. The germline CDR1 and CDR2 sequences are MRHNA and SNTAGT. This CDR3 has 14 amino acids. V lost 1 base, J lost 9 bases, and 10 bases lay in between.

The V gene is TRBV10-3, the J gene TRBJ2-3, with D tentatively TRBD2 (6 bases). The CDR3 consists of 14 residues. The V gene lost 4 bases and the J gene lost 3 bases, with 11 bases spanning the gap. The germline gives CDR1 ENHRY, CDR2 SYGVKD. CDR3 in amino acids: CAISGRDGTDTQYF. The CDR3 DNA is TGTGCCATCAGTGGGAGGGACGGAACAGATACGCAGTATTTT.

This clone was detected a few times. This chain joins TRBV11-2 and TRBJ1-1; D perhaps matches TRBD1 (5 bases). The length of the CDR3 is 15 residues. Trimming removed 3 bases at V and 6 bases at J, with 17 bases between. Germline values: CDR1 SGHAT, CDR2 FQNNGV. The CDR3 loop reads CASSFPTGGLAEAFF. The CDR3, as DNA: TGTGCCAGCAGCTTCCCCACAGGAGGGTTGGCTGAAGCTTTCTTT.

The chain couples TRBV6-6 to TRBJ2-3, with 8 bases that match TRBD1. The CDR3 is made up of 14 amino acids. CDR1 is MNHNY, CDR2 SVGAGI, per germline (reference sequence). CDR3 DNA: TGTACTTCGAAATTGACAGGGGGCACAGATACGCAGTATTTT. The encoded protein is CTSKLTGGTDTQYF.

This clone was recorded only once. CDR3 region: CAWSGGAGDGPQHF. Written as DNA, the CDR3 is TGTGCCTGGAGTGGGGGAGCGGGGGATGGGCCCCAGCATTTT. This chain joins TRBV30 and TRBJ1-5, with a tentative D call TRBD1 (5 bases). Trimming shortened V by 1 base and J by 9 bases, and 16 bases separated the two germline ends. The germline gives CDR1 GTSNPN, CDR2 SVGIG (reference sequence). The CDR3 extends over 14 amino acids.

The chain carries TRBV6-1 and TRBJ2-7; 10 bases are shared with TRBD1. J was trimmed by 0 bases and V by 10 bases; bases with no gene match: 6. In germline, CDR1 is MNHNS, CDR2 SASEGT. The CDR3 consists of 14 residues. This CDR3 reads CATLRDRGSYEQYF. CDR3 sequence (DNA): TGTGCCACCCTCCGGGACAGGGGCTCCTACGAGCAGTACTTC.

The rearrangement joins TRBV5-6 to TRBJ2-5; 7 bases match TRBD2. The CDR3 contains 13 residues. V was clipped by 5 bases and J by 11 bases; unmatched bases: 12. CDR1 is SGHDT, CDR2 YYEEEE, per germline. The CDR3 reads CASSSGGWGEQYF. The CDR3 DNA sequence: TGTGCCAGCAGTTCCGGGGGGTGGGGAGAGCAGTACTTC.

This chain joins TRBV7-2 and TRBJ2-1; 9 bases align to TRBD1. Germline lookup yields CDR1 SGHTA and CDR2 FQGNSA. J was trimmed by 5 bases and V by 0 bases; bases with no gene match: 2. The CDR3 totals 15 residues. CDR3 DNA sequence: TGTGCCAGCAGCTTAGCGGGGACAGGGAACAATGAGCAGTTCTTC. Translation: CASSLAGTGNNEQFF.

The rearrangement joins TRBV27 to TRBJ2-7; weak D call: TRBD2 (6 bases). With 2 bases removed from V and 3 bases from J, the gap between germline ends came to 11 bases. This CDR3 spans 14 amino acids. The V gene's germline CDR1 is MNHEY and CDR2 SMNVEV (reference sequence). The CDR3 region has the DNA TGTGCCAGCAGTTTACGGGGACTGCACTACGAGCAGTACTTC. It codes for CASSLRGLHYEQYF.

This clone was seen only a few times. The CDR3 protein is CASSTGGVNTEAFF. CDR3 DNA sequence: TGCGCCAGCAGCACAGGGGGAGTGAACACTGAAGCTTTCTTT. The gene calls are TRBV5-1 and TRBJ1-1; 8 bases agree with TRBD1. The CDR3 sequence is 14 residues long. The germline V gene has CDR1 SGHRS and CDR2 YFSETQ. V lost 4 bases and J lost 0; bases outside the gene matches: 2. The whole variable domain, remainder taken from reference TRBV5-1 and TRBJ1-1, is KAGVTQTPRYLIKTRGQQVTLSCSPISGHRSVSWYQQTPGQGLQFLFEYFSETQRNKGNFPGRFSGRQFSNSRSEMNVSTLELGDSALYLCASSTGGVNTEAFFGQGTRLTVV.

The genes are TRBV28 and TRBJ1-1; D unclear. V lost 5 bases, J lost 4 bases, and 14 bases lay in between. The CDR3 runs 14 residues. Germline assignment: CDR1 MDHEN and CDR2 SYDVKM. The CDR3 here is CASSLRLGGTEAFF. CDR3 in DNA: TGTGCCAGCAGTCTCCGACTGGGAGGCACTGAAGCTTTCTTT.

The chain links TRBV11-3 to TRBJ2-3; 8 positions match TRBD2. The CDR3 loop spans 14 amino acids. Germline V gives CDR1 SGHNT, CDR2 YENEEA. V lost 5 bases, J lost 2 bases, and 3 bases stayed unmatched. The CDR3 reads CASSVSGNTDTQYF. The CDR3 DNA reads as TGTGCCAGCAGCGTTAGCGGGAACACAGATACGCAGTATTTT.

V is TRBV2 and J is TRBJ2-7, with D perhaps matching TRBD1 (5 bases). The CDR3 has 17 amino acids. Germline CDR1 is SNHLY and CDR2 is FYNNEI. V lost 6 bases and J 1 base, leaving 22 bases between the germline ends. The CDR3 sequence is CASSLPWQGDGSYEQYF. Written as DNA, the CDR3 is TGTGCCAGCAGCCTCCCCTGGCAGGGTGATGGATCCTACGAGCAGTACTTC.

This chain links TRBV6-6 with TRBJ2-7, with 10 bases identical to TRBD1. Germline V gives CDR1 MNHNY, CDR2 SVGAGI (reference sequence). The CDR3 covers 14 residues. V lost 7 bases and J lost 7; bases outside the gene matches: 10. The CDR3 DNA is TGTGCCAGCAACCCCCGACAGGGGGCGCGGGAGCAGTACTTC. It encodes CASNPRQGAREQYF.

V usage is TRBV5-1 and J usage is TRBJ1-1; D call uncertain. This CDR3 comprises 16 residues. With 0 bases removed from V and 1 base from J, the gap between germline ends came to 13 bases. Per the germline V gene, CDR1 is SGHRS and CDR2 is YFSETQ. CDR3: CASSLESSGWNTEAFF. The DNA for the CDR3 is TGCGCCAGCAGCTTGGAGAGTTCGGGGTGGAACACTGAAGCTTTCTTT.